The subject of this entry is one T cell receptor (beta chain). What it binds is unknown. The data were taken from a study of T cell repertoires in cytomegalovirus infection. General observations from the study: The cumulative frequency of public TCR beta families distinguished individuals who carried CMV together with the relevant HLA. Across the ex vivo response, the dominant clonotypes were HLA-C-restricted CMV-specific TCR beta clonotypes.

Germline CDR1 reads MNHEY; CDR2 reads SMNVEV (reference sequence). The ends were cut back, 6 bases at V and 5 bases at J, with 7 bases in the middle. This CDR3 has 12 amino acids. TCRdb used MiXCR to reprocess the reads, holding one entry per CDR3 protein. The sample holds 800,000 to 950,000 distinct CDR3 sequences, around a third seen once. The clonotype was recovered from a human donor in good health (CMV status not recorded). Some clones in this sample may be carry-over from other donors' samples. The genes are TRBV27 and TRBJ2-2; D not resolved. The input for sequencing was cultured CD8+ T cells from PBMCs, taken from culture after CMV antigen stimulation. The CDR3 sequence is CASRTETGELFF. The CDR3 DNA sequence: TGTGCCAGCAGGACGGAGACCGGGGAGCTGTTTTTT.